This T cell receptor beta chain was obtained from a study of type 1 and type 2 diabetes patients. The wider study: Donors were type 1 diabetes, type 2 diabetes, or nondiabetic controls. T cells were magnetically sorted from PBMCs as CD4+ or CD8+ subsets.

Germline V gene lookup returns CDR1 SNHLY and CDR2 FYNNEI. The CDR3 contains 15 residues. V gave up 3 bases and J gave up 0 bases; unmatched junction bases: 1. Standard classification criteria confirmed type 1 or type 2 diabetes in all patients. Genomic DNA was the PCR template. A primer set of 30 forward and 13 reverse primers amplified the CDR3. TCRdb itself ran the multiplex PCR reads through MiXCR, one entry per CDR3 protein. The table includes around 300,000 distinct CDR3 sequences, 40% to 50% detected once. Concerning this clonotype: Antigen specificity is unknown.

Study conclusions and caveats: Some HECs seen only in T1D might also appear in more T2D or control samples.

J is TRBJ2-1 and V is TRBV2, with TRBD1 matching over 8 bases. Sample: peripheral blood mononuclear cells (PBMCs). The TCR originated in a man between 18 and 35 years old with type 2 diabetes. For the CDR3, the DNA is TGTGCCAGCAGTGAGGACAGGGCCTCCTACAATGAGCAGTTCTTC. It is translated as CASSEDRASYNEQFF.